This paragraph covers one T cell receptor (beta chain) sequence. What it binds is unknown. A much more abundant neighbour one base away suggests this may be a read error. The sample comes from a study of T cell repertoires in cytomegalovirus infection. MiXCR, run by TCRdb on the reads, gives a single entry per CDR3 protein. Here the sample spans about 830,000 distinct CDR3 sequences, approximately 32% being singletons. This material consisted of cultured CD8+ T cells from PBMCs, taken from culture after CMV antigen stimulation. The TCR was taken from a human donor in good health (CMV status not recorded). Some clones in this sample may be carry-over from other donors' samples.

CDR3 nucleotide sequence: TGTGCCAGCAGCTTAGTGCTACCCGGGGGGGGGAGCGACCCCTACGAGCAGTACTTC. It is translated as CASSLVLPGGGSDPYEQYF. J is TRBJ2-7 and V is TRBV7-9, with 8 bases identical to TRBD2. CDR1 and CDR2 (germline): SEHNR, FQNEAQ (reference sequence). With V trimmed by 1 base and J by 2 bases, 16 bases remained unmatched. This CDR3 spans 19 amino acids.